These 7 T cell receptor beta chains came from one sample sequenced in a study of CD8 T cells in ankylosing spondylitis. MiXCR was run by TCRdb on the 5' RACE reads, yielding one entry per CDR3 protein. This sample has 150,000 or so distinct CDR3 sequences, with around 17% found just once. What was sequenced was blood, either unsorted or a sorted T cell fraction (not recorded which). The receptor set was obtained from a male donor with ankylosing spondylitis or in good health (not recorded which).

In this sample, this clonotype turned up many times. This chain connects TRBV7-2 to TRBJ2-5; TRBD1 matches at 8 bases. CDR1 and CDR2 from the germline V gene are SGHTA and FQGNSA. This CDR3 is 14 amino acids long. Germline trimming cut 3 bases from V and 5 bases from J; bases unmatched to any gene: 5. The CDR3 sequence: CASSFGQGGETQYF. DNA for the CDR3: TGTGCCAGCAGCTTTGGACAGGGTGGGGAGACCCAGTACTTC.

In this sample, this clonotype turned up a few times. The V and J genes are TRBV18 and TRBJ2-7, with D perhaps TRBD2 (6 bases). The CDR3 has 15 residues. CDR1 and CDR2 from the germline V gene are KGHSH and LQKENI. Trimming cost V 5 bases and J 3 bases, with 17 bases left between them. In DNA form, the CDR3 reads TGTGCCAGCTCAAGGGGACTTACCACAAACTACGAGCAGTACTTC. This encodes CASSRGLTTNYEQYF.

The table lists this clonotype with a few counts. This chain joins TRBV7-2 and TRBJ2-1, with 9 nucleotides matching TRBD2. V dropped 8 bases and J dropped 2; count of bases not matched to a gene: 10. Germline values: CDR1 SGHTA, CDR2 FQGNSA. The length of the CDR3 is 16 residues. The CDR3 DNA follows: TGTGCCAGCTGGGCGGGAGGGTCCCGTACCTACAATGAGCAGTTCTTC. Residues: CASWAGGSRTYNEQFF.

This clonotype was observed at least ten times. This sequence joins TRBV5-1 and TRBJ1-1, with a weak D call TRBD1 (5 bases). Germline V gene sequence: CDR1 SGHRS, CDR2 YFSETQ. The CDR3 extends over 14 amino acids. Trimming removed 5 bases at V and 4 bases at J, with 15 bases between. CDR3 nucleotides: TGCGCCAGCAGTCGAATCACCGGGGGCACTGAAGCTTTCTTT. Protein: CASSRITGGTEAFF.

This clonotype was seen a few times. CDR3 bases: TGTGCCAGCAGTCCCGCCCGGTGGGGTGAAAAACTGTTTTTT. Its translation is CASSPARWGEKLFF. V usage is TRBV6-5 and J usage is TRBJ1-4; D is uncertain. Germline V gene lookup returns CDR1 MNHEY and CDR2 SVGAGI. The CDR3 contains 14 residues. The V and J ends lost 5 bases and 7 bases respectively, with 14 bases between them.

This clonotype has only a few counts. The chain joins TRBV7-8 to TRBJ2-3; 8 nucleotides match TRBD2. J was trimmed by 4 bases and V by 2 bases; bases with no gene match: 8. CDR1 is SGHVS, CDR2 FQNEAQ, per germline. There are 16 residues in the CDR3. CDR3 in DNA: TGTGCCAGCAGCTTAATGGCGAGCGGGAGCGCAGATACGCAGTATTTT. Translation: CASSLMASGSADTQYF.

This clonotype was counted between two and nine times. V usage is TRBV6-5 and J usage is TRBJ2-3; 12 bases map to TRBD2. The CDR3 is 19 residues long. Germline V gene sequence: CDR1 MNHEY, CDR2 SVGAGI. After removal of 0 bases from V and 2 bases from J, the junction contained 9 bases not matched to a gene. CDR3 sequence: CASSYSNPSGRAATDTQYF. The CDR3 nucleotides read TGTGCCAGCAGTTACTCGAACCCTAGCGGGAGGGCTGCCACAGATACGCAGTATTTT.